This passage covers 8 T cell receptor beta chains from one sample sequenced in a study of T cell changes during pregnancy in multiple sclerosis. Sequencing was performed with immunoSEQ multiplex PCR; in TCRdb, only in-frame clones are kept and a portion is missing. The data contain almost 20,000 clones, about 88% of them singletons. The specimen was CD8+ T cells from peripheral blood mononuclear cells, collected in the second trimester of pregnancy. The receptors come from a female donor in good health, enrolled as a control in a pregnancy study.

This chain uses TRBV15 with TRBJ2-3, with D unresolved. Trimming cost V 4 bases and J 2 bases, with 13 bases left between them. The CDR3 is 15 amino acids. Germline-derived CDR1 and CDR2 are LNHNV and YYDKDF (reference sequence). The CDR3 coding sequence is TGTGCCACCAGCACCGGTCTTAGTTCCACAGATACGCAGTATTTT. This codes for CATSTGLSSTDTQYF.

This clone has just one count. J is TRBJ1-2 and V is TRBV6-1, with D perhaps TRBD1 (5 bases). The CDR3 runs to 12 residues. The germline V and J ends were trimmed by 7 bases and 5 bases, with 11 bases remaining between them. Germline assignment: CDR1 MNHNS and CDR2 SASEGT. The DNA for the CDR3 is TGTGCCAGCAACGATGGACAATATGGCTACACCTTC. Protein product: CASNDGQYGYTF.

The J gene is TRBJ2-7, the V gene TRBV7-2; 13 nucleotides align to TRBD2. The length of the CDR3 is 15 residues. Germline V gives CDR1 SGHTA, CDR2 FQGNSA. The junction had 10 bases not matched to a gene; V was cut back by 5 bases and J by 9 bases. DNA of the CDR3: TGTGCCAGCAGCCCAACTAGCGGGAGGGCCAGTACGCAGTACTTC. This sequence encodes CASSPTSGRASTQYF.

The chain recombines TRBV28 with TRBJ1-5; TRBD1 agrees at 7 bases. This CDR3 comprises 16 residues. CDR1 MDHEN and CDR2 SYDVKM come from the germline V gene. V lost 5 bases, J lost 4 bases, and 11 bases stayed unmatched. For the CDR3, the DNA is TGTGCCAGCAGTCGAATATGGGGGACAGAGAATCAGCCCCAGCATTTT. Encoded protein: CASSRIWGTENQPQHF.

The chain recombines TRBV28 with TRBJ2-5, with D tentatively TRBD2 (5 bases). This CDR3 comprises 12 residues. The germline V gene has CDR1 MDHEN and CDR2 SYDVKM. Deletions cut 7 bases from V and 4 bases from J, with 10 bases between. The CDR3 protein is CASTPEGETQYF. For the CDR3, the DNA is TGTGCCAGCACCCCCGAGGGAGAGACCCAGTACTTC. The whole variable domain, remainder taken from reference TRBV28 and TRBJ2-5, is DVKVTQSSRYLVKRTGEKVFLECVQDMDHENMFWYRQDPGLGLRLIYFSYDVKMKEKGDIPEGYSVSREKKERFSLILESASTNQTSMYLCASTPEGETQYFGPGTRLLVL.

The chain employs TRBV10-3 and TRBJ1-2; tentative D call: TRBD1 (6 bases). Trimming cost V 5 bases and J 2 bases, with 18 bases left between them. Germline-derived CDR1 and CDR2 are ENHRY and SYGVKD. This CDR3 is built from 16 residues. CDR3 DNA sequence: TGTGCCATCAGTTTAGGGAGAACAGGGCGGAACTATGGCTACACCTTC. Its translation is CAISLGRTGRNYGYTF.

V is TRBV19 and J is TRBJ2-4, with 7 bases identical to TRBD2. The junction had 3 bases not matched to a gene; V was cut back by 1 base and J by 12 bases. CDR1 is LNHDA, CDR2 SQIVND, per germline (reference sequence). The CDR3 length is 12 residues. This CDR3 reads CASSIGAGDQYF. The CDR3 DNA is TGTGCCAGTAGTATAGGGGCGGGAGATCAGTACTTC.

DNA of the CDR3: TGTGCCACCAGCAGAGGGTGGTTAGGGAAGGAGGACTATGGCTACACCTTC. Its protein is CATSRGWLGKEDYGYTF. The chain combines TRBV15 with TRBJ1-2, with D unresolved. V dropped 1 base and J dropped 3 bases, with 18 bases sitting between them. This CDR3 region has 17 residues. The germline V gene encodes CDR1 LNHNV and CDR2 YYDKDF (reference sequence).